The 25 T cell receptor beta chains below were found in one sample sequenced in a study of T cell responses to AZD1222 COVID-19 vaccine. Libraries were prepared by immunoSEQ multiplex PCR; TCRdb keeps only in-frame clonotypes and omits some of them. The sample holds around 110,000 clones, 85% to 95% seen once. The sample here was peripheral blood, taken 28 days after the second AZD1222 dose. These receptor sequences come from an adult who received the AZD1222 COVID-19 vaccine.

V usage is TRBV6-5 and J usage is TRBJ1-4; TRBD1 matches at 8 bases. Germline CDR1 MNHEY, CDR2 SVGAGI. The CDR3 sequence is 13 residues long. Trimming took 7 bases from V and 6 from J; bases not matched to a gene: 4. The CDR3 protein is CASIDRGYEKLFF. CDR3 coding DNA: TGTGCCAGCATCGACAGGGGATATGAAAAACTGTTTTTT.

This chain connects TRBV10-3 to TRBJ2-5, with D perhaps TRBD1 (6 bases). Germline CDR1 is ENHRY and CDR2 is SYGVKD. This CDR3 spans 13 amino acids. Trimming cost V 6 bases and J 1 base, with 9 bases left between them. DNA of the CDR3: TGTGCCATCAGGCAGGGGCCCCAAGAGACCCAGTACTTC. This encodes CAIRQGPQETQYF.

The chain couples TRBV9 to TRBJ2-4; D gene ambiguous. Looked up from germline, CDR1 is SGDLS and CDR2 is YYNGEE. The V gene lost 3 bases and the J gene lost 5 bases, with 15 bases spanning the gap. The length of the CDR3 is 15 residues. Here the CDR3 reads CASSAVGRVENIQYF. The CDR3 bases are TGTGCCAGCAGCGCAGTAGGTAGGGTTGAAAACATTCAGTACTTC.

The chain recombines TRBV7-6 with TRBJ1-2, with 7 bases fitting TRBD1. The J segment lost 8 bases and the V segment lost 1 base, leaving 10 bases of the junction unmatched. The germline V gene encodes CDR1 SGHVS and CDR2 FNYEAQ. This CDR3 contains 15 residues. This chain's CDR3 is CASSLVIGGASGYTF. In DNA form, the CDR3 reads TGTGCCAGCAGCTTAGTCATAGGGGGCGCGTCGGGCTACACCTTC.

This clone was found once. Here the CDR3 reads CASSPWGLAGNEQFF. The CDR3 nucleotides are TGTGCCAGCAGCCCGTGGGGACTAGCGGGCAATGAGCAGTTCTTC. The rearrangement uses TRBV7-9 and TRBJ2-1, with TRBD2 identical over 12 bases. Trimming at V came to 5 bases and at J to 6 bases, leaving 5 bases not matched to a gene. Germline-derived CDR1 and CDR2 are SEHNR and FQNEAQ (reference sequence). The CDR3 has 15 residues.

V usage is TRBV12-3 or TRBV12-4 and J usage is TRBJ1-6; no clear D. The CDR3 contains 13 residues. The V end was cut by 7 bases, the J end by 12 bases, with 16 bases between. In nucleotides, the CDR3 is TGTGCCAGCACCCCGGACGGGCAACGACCCCTCCACTTT. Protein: CASTPDGQRPLHF.

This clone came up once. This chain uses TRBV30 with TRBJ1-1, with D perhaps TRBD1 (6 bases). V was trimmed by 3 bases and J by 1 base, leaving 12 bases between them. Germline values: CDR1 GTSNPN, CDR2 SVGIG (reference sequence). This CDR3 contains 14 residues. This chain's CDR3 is CAWRTQGTNTEAFF. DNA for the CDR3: TGTGCCTGGAGGACACAGGGTACGAACACTGAAGCTTTCTTT.

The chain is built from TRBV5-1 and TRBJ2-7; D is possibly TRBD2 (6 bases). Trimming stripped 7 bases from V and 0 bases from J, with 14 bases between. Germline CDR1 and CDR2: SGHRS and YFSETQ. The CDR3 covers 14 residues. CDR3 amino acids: CASREGGSSYEQYF. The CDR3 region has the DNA TGCGCCAGCCGGGAAGGAGGGAGCTCCTACGAGCAGTACTTC.

CDR3 in amino acids: CAILPDGGGIYNEQFF. The CDR3 DNA sequence: TGTGCCATCCTCCCTGATGGCGGGGGAATATACAATGAGCAGTTCTTC. The chain links TRBV10-3 to TRBJ2-1; TRBD2 matches 7 bases. V shed 8 bases, J shed 4 bases, and the junction held 14 bases outside the gene matches. This CDR3 has 16 amino acids. CDR1 and CDR2 (germline): ENHRY, SYGVKD.

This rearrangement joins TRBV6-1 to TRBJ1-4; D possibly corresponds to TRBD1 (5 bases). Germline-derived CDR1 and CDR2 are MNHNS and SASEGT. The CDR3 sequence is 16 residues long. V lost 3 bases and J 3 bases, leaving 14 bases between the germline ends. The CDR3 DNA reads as TGTGCCAGCAGTGACGCAGGGTTCGGCGCTAATGAAAAACTGTTTTTT. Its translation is CASSDAGFGANEKLFF.

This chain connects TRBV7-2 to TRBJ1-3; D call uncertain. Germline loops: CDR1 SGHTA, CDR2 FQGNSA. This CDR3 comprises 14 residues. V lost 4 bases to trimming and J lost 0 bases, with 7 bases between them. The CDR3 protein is CASSSGLSGNTIYF. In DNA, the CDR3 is TGTGCCAGCAGCTCCGGACTCTCTGGAAACACCATATATTTT.

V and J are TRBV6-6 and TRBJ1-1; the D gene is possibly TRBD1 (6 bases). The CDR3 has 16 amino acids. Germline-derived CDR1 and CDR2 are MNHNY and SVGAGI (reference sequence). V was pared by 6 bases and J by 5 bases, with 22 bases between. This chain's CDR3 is CASSGGRVRTGTEAFF. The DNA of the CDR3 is TGTGCCAGCAGCGGGGGCAGGGTAAGAACGGGAACTGAAGCTTTCTTT.

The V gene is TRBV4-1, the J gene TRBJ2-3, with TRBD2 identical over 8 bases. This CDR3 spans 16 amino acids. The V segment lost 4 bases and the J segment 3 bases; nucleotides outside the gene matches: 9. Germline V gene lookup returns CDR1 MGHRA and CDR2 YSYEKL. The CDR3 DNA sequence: TGCGCCAGCAGCCTCGGGGGGGGGAGTGGAACAGATACGCAGTATTTT. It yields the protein CASSLGGGSGTDTQYF.

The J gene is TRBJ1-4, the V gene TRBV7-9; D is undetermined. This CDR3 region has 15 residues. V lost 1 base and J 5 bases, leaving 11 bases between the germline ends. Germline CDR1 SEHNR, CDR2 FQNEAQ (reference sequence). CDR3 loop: CASSLEGNPNEKLFF. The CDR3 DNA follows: TGTGCCAGCAGCTTAGAGGGTAATCCCAATGAAAAACTGTTTTTT.

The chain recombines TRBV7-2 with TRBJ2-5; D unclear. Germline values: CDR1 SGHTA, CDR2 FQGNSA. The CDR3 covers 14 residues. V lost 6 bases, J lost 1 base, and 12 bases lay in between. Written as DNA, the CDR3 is TGTGCCAGCAGACCTTCCCGGGTCCAAGAGACCCAGTACTTC. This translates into CASRPSRVQETQYF. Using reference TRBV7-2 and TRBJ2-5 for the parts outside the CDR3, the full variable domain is GAGVSQSPSNKVTEKGKDVELRCDPISGHTALYWYRQSLGQGLEFLIYFQGNSAPDKSGLPSDRFSAERTGGSVSTLTIQRTQQEDSAVYLCASRPSRVQETQYFGPGTRLLVL.

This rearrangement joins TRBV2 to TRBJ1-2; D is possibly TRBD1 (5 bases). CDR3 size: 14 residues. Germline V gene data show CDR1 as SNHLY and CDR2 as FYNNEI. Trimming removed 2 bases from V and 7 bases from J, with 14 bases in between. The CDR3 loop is CASSERQGRSGYTF. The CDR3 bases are TGTGCCAGCAGTGAAAGGCAGGGTAGGAGTGGCTACACCTTC.

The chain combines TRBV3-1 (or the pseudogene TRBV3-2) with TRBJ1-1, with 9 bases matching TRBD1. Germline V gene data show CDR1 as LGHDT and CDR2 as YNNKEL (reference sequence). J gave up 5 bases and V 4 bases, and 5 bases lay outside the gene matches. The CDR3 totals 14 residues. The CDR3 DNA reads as TGTGCCAGCAGCCCTTGGACAGGGGAGACTGAAGCTTTCTTT. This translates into CASSPWTGETEAFF.

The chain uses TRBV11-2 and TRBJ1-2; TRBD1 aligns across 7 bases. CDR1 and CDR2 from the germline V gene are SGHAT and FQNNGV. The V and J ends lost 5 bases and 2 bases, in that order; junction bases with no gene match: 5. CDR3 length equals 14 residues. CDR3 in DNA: TGTGCCAGCAGCCCCTTGACAGGGAACTATGGCTACACCTTC. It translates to CASSPLTGNYGYTF.

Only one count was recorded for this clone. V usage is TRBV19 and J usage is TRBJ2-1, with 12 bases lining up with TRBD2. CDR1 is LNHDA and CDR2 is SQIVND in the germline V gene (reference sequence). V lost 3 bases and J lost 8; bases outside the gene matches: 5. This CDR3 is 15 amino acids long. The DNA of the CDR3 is TGTGCCAGTAGTATTTTTCTAGCGGGGGGGTATGAGCAGTTCTTC. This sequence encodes CASSIFLAGGYEQFF. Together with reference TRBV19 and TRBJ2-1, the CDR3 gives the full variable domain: DGGITQSPKYLFRKEGQNVTLSCEQNLNHDAMYWYRQDPGQGLRLIYYSQIVNDFQKGDIAEGYSVSREKKESFPLTVTSAQKNPTAFYLCASSIFLAGGYEQFFGPGTRLTVL.

CDR3 region: CASSPTGEIETQYF. DNA of the CDR3: TGTGCCAGCAGTCCTACCGGGGAGATAGAGACCCAGTACTTC. The chain recombines TRBV28 with TRBJ2-5; D may be TRBD2 (5 bases). The length of the CDR3 is 14 residues. Germline V gene lookup returns CDR1 MDHEN and CDR2 SYDVKM. Trimming cost V 5 bases and J 4 bases, with 14 bases left between them.

CDR3 sequence: CASSQPGKETQYF. The CDR3 DNA follows: TGTGCCAGCAGCCAACCGGGAAAAGAGACCCAGTACTTC. J is TRBJ2-5 and V is TRBV14, with D possibly TRBD2 on 5 matching bases. Germline V CDR1 and CDR2: SGHDN, FVKESK. V was clipped by 2 bases and J by 3 bases, with 7 bases between them. This CDR3 comprises 13 residues. Supplemented by reference TRBV14 and TRBJ2-5, the full variable domain reads EAGVTQFPSHSVIEKGQTVTLRCDPISGHDNLYWYRRVMGKEIKFLLHFVKESKQDESGMPNNRFLAERTGGTYSTLKVQPAELEDSGVYFCASSQPGKETQYFGPGTRLLVL.

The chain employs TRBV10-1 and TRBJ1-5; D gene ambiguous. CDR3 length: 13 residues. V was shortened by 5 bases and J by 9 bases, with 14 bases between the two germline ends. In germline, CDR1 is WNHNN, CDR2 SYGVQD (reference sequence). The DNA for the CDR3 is TGCGCCAGCAGTCAAGGCCTTTACTCGCCCCAGCATTTT. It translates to CASSQGLYSPQHF.

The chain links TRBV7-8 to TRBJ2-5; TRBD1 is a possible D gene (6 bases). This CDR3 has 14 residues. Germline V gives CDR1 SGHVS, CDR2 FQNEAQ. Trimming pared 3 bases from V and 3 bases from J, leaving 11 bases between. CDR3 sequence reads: CASSLGHRKETQYF. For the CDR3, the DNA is TGTGCCAGCAGCTTGGGACATCGCAAAGAGACCCAGTACTTC. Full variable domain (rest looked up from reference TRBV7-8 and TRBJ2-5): GAGVSQSPRYKVAKRGQDVALRCDPISGHVSLFWYQQALGQGPEFLTYFQNEAQLDKSGLPSDRFFAERPEGSVSTLKIQRTQQEDSAVYLCASSLGHRKETQYFGPGTRLLVL.

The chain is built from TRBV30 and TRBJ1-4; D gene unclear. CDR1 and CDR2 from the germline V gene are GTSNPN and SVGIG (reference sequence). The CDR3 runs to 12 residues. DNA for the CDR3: TGTGCTTTTGGACCCTCAGGTGAAAAACTGTTTTTT. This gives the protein CAFGPSGEKLFF.

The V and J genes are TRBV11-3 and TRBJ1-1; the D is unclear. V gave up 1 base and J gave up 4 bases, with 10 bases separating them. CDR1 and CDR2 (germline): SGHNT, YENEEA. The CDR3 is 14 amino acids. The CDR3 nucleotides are TGTGCCAGCAGCTTAGGGAGATCGAGCACTGAAGCTTTCTTT. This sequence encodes CASSLGRSSTEAFF. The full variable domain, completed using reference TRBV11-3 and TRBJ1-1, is EAGVVQSPRYKIIEKKQPVAFWCNPISGHNTLYWYLQNLGQGPELLIRYENEEAVDDSQLPKDRFSAERLKGVDSTLKIQPAELGDSAVYLCASSLGRSSTEAFFGQGTRLTVV.